These 29 T cell receptor beta chains share one sample of origin, sequenced in a study of cytomegalovirus exposure and HLA in healthy donors. Primers for the PCR totalled 60 Vbeta and 13 Jbeta. Here immunoSEQ multiplex PCR was the method, and the copy in TCRdb shows in-frame clones only, minus some. The sample lists over 130,000 clones; approximately 85% were seen once. The sequenced sample was PBMCs. The receptors here all came from a man aged 50 to 59 in good health and CMV-seropositive.

CDR3: CASSLFYTQYF. The DNA of the CDR3 is TGCGCCAGCAGCTTGTTCTATACGCAGTATTTT. The J gene is TRBJ2-3, the V gene TRBV5-1; D is unresolved. Trimming shortened V by 1 base and J by 7 bases, and 4 bases separated the two germline ends. This CDR3 is 11 amino acids long. Germline CDR1 and CDR2: SGHRS and YFSETQ.

V gene TRBV2 combines with J gene TRBJ2-7; 9 nucleotides align to TRBD2. The CDR3 extends over 14 amino acids. CDR1 is SNHLY and CDR2 is FYNNEI in the germline V gene. V was pared by 5 bases and J by 2 bases, with 4 bases of the junction left unmatched. The CDR3 loop reads CASSLIAGAYEQYF. Here the CDR3 DNA reads TGTGCCAGCAGTCTGATAGCGGGGGCCTACGAGCAGTACTTC.

V and J are TRBV5-1 and TRBJ1-3; no clear D. There are 14 residues in the CDR3. Looked up from germline, CDR1 is SGHRS and CDR2 is YFSETQ. Deletions cut 0 bases from V and 0 bases from J, with 4 bases between. Written as DNA, the CDR3 is TGCGCCAGCAGCTTGGGGCCCTCTGGAAACACCATATATTTT. This codes for CASSLGPSGNTIYF. Full variable domain (remainder filled in from reference TRBV5-1 and TRBJ1-3): KAGVTQTPRYLIKTRGQQVTLSCSPISGHRSVSWYQQTPGQGLQFLFEYFSETQRNKGNFPGRFSGRQFSNSRSEMNVSTLELGDSALYLCASSLGPSGNTIYFGEGSWLTVV.

The V gene is TRBV29-1, the J gene TRBJ2-2; 7 bases are shared with TRBD1. CDR3 length equals 13 residues. The germline CDR1 and CDR2 sequences are SQVTM and ANQGSEA. With V trimmed by 7 bases and J by 3 bases, 5 bases remained unmatched. DNA for the CDR3: TGCAGCGCCGGGACAGCCCACACCGGGGAGCTGTTTTTT. Protein product: CSAGTAHTGELFF.

The gene calls are TRBV14 and TRBJ2-7, with 9 bases fitting TRBD2. With V trimmed by 4 bases and J by 1 base, 8 bases remained unmatched. The CDR3 runs 16 residues. CDR1 SGHDN and CDR2 FVKESK come from the germline V gene. The chain's CDR3 is CASSPTRLAASYEQYF. The CDR3 bases are TGTGCCAGCAGCCCCACTCGACTAGCGGCTTCCTACGAGCAGTACTTC.

The rearrangement uses TRBV19 and TRBJ2-1; D gene uncertain. CDR1 LNHDA and CDR2 SQIVND come from the germline V gene (reference sequence). Between the trimmed V and J ends, which lost 8 bases and 3 bases, there was a span of 8 bases. The CDR3 runs to 12 residues. Here the CDR3 reads CASSYIYNEQFF. The CDR3 DNA sequence: TGTGCCAGTTCTTACATCTACAATGAGCAGTTCTTC.

This chain links TRBV28 with TRBJ1-4; a weak D match, TRBD1 (6 bases). The germline V gene has CDR1 MDHEN and CDR2 SYDVKM. The CDR3 is 14 residues long. With 1 base removed from V and 8 bases from J, the gap between germline ends came to 11 bases. CDR3 region: CASSLLLGAEKLFF. The CDR3 nucleotides read TGTGCCAGCAGTTTATTACTGGGGGCGGAAAAACTGTTTTTT.

This chain connects TRBV5-1 to TRBJ2-3, with 12 nucleotides matching TRBD2. CDR1 and CDR2 (germline): SGHRS, YFSETQ. The CDR3 runs to 17 residues. Unmatched junction bases numbered 6, after V lost 0 bases and J lost 4 bases. The CDR3 here is CASSLALAGGRADTQYF. The CDR3 coding sequence is TGCGCCAGCAGCTTGGCCCTAGCGGGAGGGCGGGCAGATACGCAGTATTTT.

The chain couples TRBV10-1 to TRBJ2-7; perhaps TRBD2 as D (6 bases). This CDR3 is 14 amino acids long. Trimming removed 9 bases at V and 1 base at J, with 16 bases between. Germline CDR1 reads WNHNN; CDR2 reads SYGVQD (reference sequence). As DNA, the CDR3 is TGCGCCAGGACTCCTATAGGAGGGTCCTACGAGCAGTACTTC. Protein product: CARTPIGGSYEQYF.

This clone occurred a few times. This rearrangement joins TRBV5-1 to TRBJ2-7, with 8 bases that match TRBD2. CDR1 is SGHRS, CDR2 YFSETQ, per germline. The CDR3 covers 15 residues. The junction had 11 bases not matched to a gene; V was cut back by 3 bases and J by 6 bases. The CDR3 loop is CASSSTLSGSLEQYF. The CDR3, as DNA: TGCGCCAGCAGCTCCACCCTGAGCGGGAGTCTCGAGCAGTACTTC.

V is TRBV20-1 and J is TRBJ1-2; D gene unclear. The CDR3 length is 11 residues. Trimming pared 6 bases from V and 8 bases from J, leaving 13 bases between. Germline values: CDR1 DFQATT, CDR2 SNEGSKA (reference sequence). The CDR3 is CSARLGSGYTF. CDR3 in DNA: TGCAGTGCCAGACTAGGGAGCGGCTACACCTTC.

To note about this clone: This sample also contains other DNA sequences that code for the same CDR3. The chain carries TRBV7-9 and TRBJ2-5; TRBD1 is a possible D gene (6 bases). Germline V gene data show CDR1 as SEHNR and CDR2 as FQNEAQ (reference sequence). V shed 5 bases and J shed 1 base, with 11 bases lying between them. The CDR3 has 14 residues. This chain's CDR3 is CASSLATGQETQYF. The CDR3 nucleotides read TGTGCCAGCAGCCTGGCGACAGGCCAAGAGACCCAGTACTTC. The entire variable domain, with the rest obtained from reference TRBV7-9 and TRBJ2-5, is as follows: DTGVSQNPRHKITKRGQNVTFRCDPISEHNRLYWYRQTLGQGPEFLTYFQNEAQLEKSRLLSDRFSAERPKGSFSTLEIQRTEQGDSAMYLCASSLATGQETQYFGPGTRLLVL.

V and J are TRBV5-1 and TRBJ1-3; D gene ambiguous. Germline values: CDR1 SGHRS, CDR2 YFSETQ. This CDR3 region has 17 residues. Trimming removed 0 bases from V and 0 bases from J, with 13 bases in between. The CDR3: CASSLAAGINSGNTIYF. The CDR3 bases are TGCGCCAGCAGCTTGGCCGCAGGAATAAACTCTGGAAACACCATATATTTT.

The rearrangement joins TRBV7-2 to TRBJ1-5, with 7 bases that match TRBD1. V lost 2 bases to trimming and J lost 3 bases; unmatched junction nucleotides: 7. CDR1 is SGHTA, CDR2 FQGNSA, per germline. CDR3 length: 16 amino acids. This CDR3 reads CASSLSGGGINQPQHF. For the CDR3, the DNA is TGTGCCAGCAGCTTATCTGGAGGGGGCATCAATCAGCCCCAGCATTTT.

J is TRBJ2-7 and V is TRBV11-2; TRBD2 agrees at 7 bases. Germline V CDR1 and CDR2: SGHAT, FQNNGV. After removal of 8 bases from V and 3 bases from J, the junction contained 16 bases not matched to a gene. This CDR3 is 16 amino acids long. The CDR3 bases are TGTGCCAGCCTGAGCGGCGGGCGGGAGAGTAGCTACGAGCAGTACTTC. Its translation is CASLSGGRESSYEQYF.

The V gene is TRBV5-1, the J gene TRBJ1-6; D is uncertain. The length of the CDR3 is 15 residues. V was clipped by 3 bases and J by 0 bases, with 7 bases between them. In germline, CDR1 is SGHRS, CDR2 YFSETQ. The CDR3 is CASSYASSYNSPLHF. The CDR3 region has the DNA TGCGCCAGCAGCTACGCTAGCTCCTATAATTCACCCCTCCACTTT.

The chain links TRBV4-1 to TRBJ2-2, with 11 positions matching TRBD1. J gave up 7 bases and V 4 bases, and 8 bases lay outside the gene matches. Germline V gene sequence: CDR1 MGHRA, CDR2 YSYEKL. The CDR3 is made up of 16 amino acids. The CDR3 region has the DNA TGCGCCAGCAGCCGTGACGGGACAGGGGGTCACGGGGAGCTGTTTTTT. Translated, it gives CASSRDGTGGHGELFF.

This chain links TRBV5-1 with TRBJ2-3, with D possibly TRBD1 on 6 matching bases. The V and J ends lost 4 bases and 0 bases respectively, with 9 bases between them. The CDR3 runs to 14 residues. Germline V gene lookup returns CDR1 SGHRS and CDR2 YFSETQ. CDR3 DNA: TGCGCCAGCAGCCCCGGACAGAGCACAGATACGCAGTATTTT. Its translation is CASSPGQSTDTQYF.

V gene TRBV1 combines with J gene TRBJ1-4; whether TRBD1, the table's D call, matches the DNA was not checked. TRBV1 is a known pseudogene. This CDR3 contains 17 residues. CDR3 coding DNA: TGCACCAGCAGCCCCCGAAGAGACGGACAGGGGCAGGAAAAACTGTTTTTT. Residues: CTSSPRRDGQGQEKLFF.

This clone has just one count. The chain links TRBV25-1 to TRBJ1-2; TRBD1 matches at 10 bases. Germline CDR1 is MGHDK and CDR2 is SYGVNS. The CDR3 has 16 amino acids. V lost 7 bases, J lost 2 bases, and 10 bases stayed unmatched. The CDR3 is CASNSFPGQGNYGYTF. The CDR3 bases are TGTGCCAGCAATTCCTTCCCGGGACAGGGGAACTATGGCTACACCTTC.

V is TRBV5-1 and J is TRBJ2-1; TRBD2 matches 15 bases. The CDR3 extends over 18 amino acids. In germline, CDR1 is SGHRS, CDR2 YFSETQ. Losses at the gene ends were 5 bases for V and 0 bases for J; bases not matched to a gene: 6. The CDR3 loop is CASRSGLAGGRSYNEQFF. In nucleotides, the CDR3 is TGCGCCAGCAGATCGGGACTAGCGGGAGGTCGCTCCTACAATGAGCAGTTCTTC. Looking up the rest from reference TRBV5-1 and TRBJ2-1 gives the full variable domain: KAGVTQTPRYLIKTRGQQVTLSCSPISGHRSVSWYQQTPGQGLQFLFEYFSETQRNKGNFPGRFSGRQFSNSRSEMNVSTLELGDSALYLCASRSGLAGGRSYNEQFFGPGTRLTVL.

This clone has more than one count but fewer than ten. The V call is TRBV6-1, the J call TRBJ2-7; 11 bases align to TRBD2. Germline CDR1 MNHNS, CDR2 SASEGT. This CDR3 is 14 amino acids long. V shed 5 bases and J 6 bases; nucleotides not matched to a gene: 6. The CDR3 nucleotides read TGTGCCAGCAGTCTAGCGGGAGGCGGGGGCGAGCAGTACTTC. Translation: CASSLAGGGGEQYF.

This clone was counted once. The chain carries TRBV7-2 and TRBJ1-5, with 8 bases that match TRBD1. The CDR3 consists of 16 residues. Germline CDR1 and CDR2: SGHTA and FQGNSA. After removal of 1 base from V and 2 bases from J, the junction contained 4 bases not matched to a gene. This CDR3 is CASSLDGQGGNQPQHF. As DNA, the CDR3 is TGTGCCAGCAGCTTAGACGGACAGGGAGGCAATCAGCCCCAGCATTTT. Together with reference TRBV7-2 and TRBJ1-5, the CDR3 gives the full variable domain: GAGVSQSPSNKVTEKGKDVELRCDPISGHTALYWYRQSLGQGLEFLIYFQGNSAPDKSGLPSDRFSAERTGGSVSTLTIQRTQQEDSAVYLCASSLDGQGGNQPQHFGDGTRLSIL.

On this clone: The sample holds other DNA sequences that translate to the same CDR3. The CDR3, as DNA: TGTGCCAGCAGTGGCCGGGGACACTCCTACGAGCAGTACTTC. It encodes CASSGRGHSYEQYF. V usage is TRBV6-1 and J usage is TRBJ2-7, with D perhaps matching TRBD1 (6 bases). The CDR3 loop spans 14 amino acids. Germline V lookup: CDR1 MNHNS, CDR2 SASEGT. The V end lost 4 bases, the J end lost 0 bases, and 10 bases lay between the germline ends.

This rearrangement joins TRBV7-8 to TRBJ1-4; D is possibly TRBD1 (6 bases). Germline assignment: CDR1 SGHVS and CDR2 FQNEAQ. The CDR3 extends over 18 amino acids. Trimming stripped 1 base from V and 0 bases from J, with 15 bases between. In DNA form, the CDR3 reads TGTGCCAGCAGCTTAGTAATCAGGACAGCAGCAACTAATGAAAAACTGTTTTTT. Protein: CASSLVIRTAATNEKLFF.

Only a few counts were recorded for this clone. The J gene is TRBJ2-7, the V gene TRBV5-1; the match to TRBD2 covers 10 bases. Germline CDR1 and CDR2: SGHRS and YFSETQ. CDR3 length: 17 residues. The J segment lost 5 bases and the V segment lost 4 bases, leaving 15 bases of the junction unmatched. CDR3 in amino acids: CASSAGVLAGVSDEQYF. The CDR3 DNA reads as TGCGCCAGCAGCGCTGGCGTCCTAGCGGGAGTTTCAGACGAGCAGTACTTC.

The chain is built from TRBV10-3 and TRBJ1-5; 8 nucleotides agree with TRBD1. This CDR3 is 13 amino acids long. The germline V gene has CDR1 ENHRY and CDR2 SYGVKD. After removal of 10 bases from V and 4 bases from J, the junction contained 6 bases not matched to a gene. CDR3 sequence: CATLDRVNQPQHF. The CDR3, as DNA: TGTGCCACCCTGGACAGGGTGAATCAGCCCCAGCATTTT.

In this sample, this clone turned up once. The CDR3 DNA is TGTGCCAGCAGATTTAGCGGGAGCACAGATACGCAGTATTTT. This codes for CASRFSGSTDTQYF. The V gene is TRBV5-4, the J gene TRBJ2-3, with 7 bases aligning to TRBD2. The CDR3 spans 14 residues. CDR1 is SGHNT, CDR2 YYREEE, per germline (reference sequence). Trimming removed 5 bases from V and 0 bases from J; junction bases left unmatched: 3.

V usage is TRBV20-1 and J usage is TRBJ1-6, with D unresolved. CDR1 and CDR2 (germline): DFQATT, SNEGSKA (reference sequence). This CDR3 spans 11 amino acids. V was shortened by 3 bases and J by 12 bases, with 9 bases between the two germline ends. The CDR3 spells CSASTYGPLHF. CDR3 DNA sequence: TGCAGTGCTAGTACTTACGGACCCCTCCACTTT.